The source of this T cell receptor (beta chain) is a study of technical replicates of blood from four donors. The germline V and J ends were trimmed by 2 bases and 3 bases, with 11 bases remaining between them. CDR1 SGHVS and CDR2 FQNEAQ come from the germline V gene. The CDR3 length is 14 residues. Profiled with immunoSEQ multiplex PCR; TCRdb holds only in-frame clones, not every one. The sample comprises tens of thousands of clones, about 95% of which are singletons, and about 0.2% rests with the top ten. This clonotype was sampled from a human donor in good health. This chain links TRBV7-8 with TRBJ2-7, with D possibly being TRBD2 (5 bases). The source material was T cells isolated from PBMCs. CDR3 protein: CASSLWGEGYEQYF. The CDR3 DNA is TGTGCCAGCAGCTTATGGGGAGAGGGCTACGAGCAGTACTTC.